This T cell receptor (beta chain) was sequenced during a study of OX40 agonist ivuxolimab in advanced cancers. Here immunoSEQ multiplex PCR was the method, and the copy in TCRdb shows in-frame clones only, minus some. The sample lists roughly 53,000 clones; 75% to 90% were seen once. Germline assignment: CDR1 SGDLS and CDR2 YYNGEE. Trimming stripped 2 bases from V and 0 bases from J, with 6 bases between. The CDR3 consists of 14 residues. Sequenced material: CD4+ or CD8+ T cells sorted from blood, taken in a trial of the OX40 agonist ivuxolimab. The origin of this receptor is an adult with an advanced solid tumor such as melanoma, head and neck, liver or kidney cancer. The rearrangement joins TRBV9 to TRBJ1-5; D remains unclear. CDR3 DNA: TGTGCCAGCAGCGTCGGCTATAGCAATCAGCCCCAGCATTTT. As protein: CASSVGYSNQPQHF.